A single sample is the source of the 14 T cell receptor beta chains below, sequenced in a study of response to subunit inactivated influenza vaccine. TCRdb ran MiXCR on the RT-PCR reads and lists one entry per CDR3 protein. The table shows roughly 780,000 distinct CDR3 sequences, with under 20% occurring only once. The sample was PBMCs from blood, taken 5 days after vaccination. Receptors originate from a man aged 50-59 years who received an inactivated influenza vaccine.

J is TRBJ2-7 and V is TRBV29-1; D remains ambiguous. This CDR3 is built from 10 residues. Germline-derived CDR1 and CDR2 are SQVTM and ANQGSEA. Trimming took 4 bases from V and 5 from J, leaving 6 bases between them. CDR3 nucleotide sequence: TGCAGCGTTGTTGACCACGAGCAGTACTTC. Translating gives CSVVDHEQYF.

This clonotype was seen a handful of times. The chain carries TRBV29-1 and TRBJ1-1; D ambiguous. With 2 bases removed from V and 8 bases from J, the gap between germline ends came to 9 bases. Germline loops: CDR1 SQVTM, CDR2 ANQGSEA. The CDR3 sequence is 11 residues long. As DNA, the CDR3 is TGCAGCGTTGAACCCGCGATAGAAGCTTTCTTT. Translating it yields CSVEPAIEAFF.

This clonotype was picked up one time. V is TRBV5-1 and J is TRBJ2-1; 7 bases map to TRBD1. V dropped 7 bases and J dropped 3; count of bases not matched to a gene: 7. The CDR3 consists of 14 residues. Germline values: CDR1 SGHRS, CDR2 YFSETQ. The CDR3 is CASDAGGFYNEQFF. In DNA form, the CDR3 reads TGCGCCAGCGATGCAGGGGGTTTCTACAATGAGCAGTTCTTC.

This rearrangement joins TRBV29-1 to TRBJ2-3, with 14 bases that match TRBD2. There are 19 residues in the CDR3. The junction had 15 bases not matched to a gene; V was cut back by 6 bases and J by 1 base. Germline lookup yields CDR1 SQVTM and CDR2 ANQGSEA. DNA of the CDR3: TGCAGCGTGGGCCCGGGACTAGCGGGAGTGTGGCGAGGCACAGATACGCAGTATTTT. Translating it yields CSVGPGLAGVWRGTDTQYF.

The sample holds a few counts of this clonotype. CDR3 loop: CASSFTSQYNEQFF. The DNA of the CDR3 is TGTGCCAGCAGTTTTACGTCGCAATACAATGAGCAGTTCTTC. The chain is built from TRBV12-3 or TRBV12-4 and TRBJ2-1; unclear D gene. The germline V and J ends were trimmed by 3 bases and 4 bases, with 10 bases remaining between them. This CDR3 comprises 14 residues.

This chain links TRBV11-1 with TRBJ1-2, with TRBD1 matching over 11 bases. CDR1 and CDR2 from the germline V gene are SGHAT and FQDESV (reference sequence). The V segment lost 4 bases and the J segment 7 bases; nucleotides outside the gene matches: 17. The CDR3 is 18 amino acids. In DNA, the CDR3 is TGTGCCAGCAGCTCGCCCCCAGGACAGGGGGCGCTGGTCGGTGGCTACACCTTC. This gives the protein CASSSPPGQGALVGGYTF.

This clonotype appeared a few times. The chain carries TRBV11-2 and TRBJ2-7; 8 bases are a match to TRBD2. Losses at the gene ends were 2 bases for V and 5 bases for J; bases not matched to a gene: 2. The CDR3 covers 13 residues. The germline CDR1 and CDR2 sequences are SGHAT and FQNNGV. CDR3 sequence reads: CASSLLAGNEQYF. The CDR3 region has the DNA TGTGCCAGCAGCTTATTAGCGGGGAACGAGCAGTACTTC.

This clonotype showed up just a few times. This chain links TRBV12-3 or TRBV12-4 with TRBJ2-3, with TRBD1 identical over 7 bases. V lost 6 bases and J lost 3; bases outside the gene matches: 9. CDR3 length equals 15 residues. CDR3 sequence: CASSRGQVLTDTQYF. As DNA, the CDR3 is TGTGCCAGCAGCCGAGGACAGGTTCTGACAGATACGCAGTATTTT.

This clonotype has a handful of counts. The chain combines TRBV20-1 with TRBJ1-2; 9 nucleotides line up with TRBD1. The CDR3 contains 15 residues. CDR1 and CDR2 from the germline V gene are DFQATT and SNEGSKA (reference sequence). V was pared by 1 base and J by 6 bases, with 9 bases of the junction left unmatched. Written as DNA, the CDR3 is TGCAGTGCTAGAGCTCTGGGACAGGGATTGAATGGCTACACCTTC. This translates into CSARALGQGLNGYTF.

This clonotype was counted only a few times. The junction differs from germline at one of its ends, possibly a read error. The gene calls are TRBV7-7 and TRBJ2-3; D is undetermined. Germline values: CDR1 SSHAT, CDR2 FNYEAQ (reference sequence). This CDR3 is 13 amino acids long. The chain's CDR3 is CASSFSVTDTQYF. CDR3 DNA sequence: TGTGCTAGCAGCTTTTCCGTCACAGATACGCAGTATTTT.

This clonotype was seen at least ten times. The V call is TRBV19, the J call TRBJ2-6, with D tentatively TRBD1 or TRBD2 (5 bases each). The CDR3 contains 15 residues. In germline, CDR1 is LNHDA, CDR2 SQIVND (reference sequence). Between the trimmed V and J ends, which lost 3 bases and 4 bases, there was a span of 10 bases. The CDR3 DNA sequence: TGTGCCAGTAGTATCGGGACGGGCGGGGCCAACGTCCTGACTTTC. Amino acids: CASSIGTGGANVLTF.

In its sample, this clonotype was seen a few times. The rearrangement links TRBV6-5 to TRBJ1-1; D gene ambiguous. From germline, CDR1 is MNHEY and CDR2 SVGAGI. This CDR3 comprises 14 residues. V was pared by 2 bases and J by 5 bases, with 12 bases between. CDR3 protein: CASSYKEGGTEAFF. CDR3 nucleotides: TGTGCCAGCAGTTACAAGGAGGGTGGGACTGAAGCTTTCTTT.

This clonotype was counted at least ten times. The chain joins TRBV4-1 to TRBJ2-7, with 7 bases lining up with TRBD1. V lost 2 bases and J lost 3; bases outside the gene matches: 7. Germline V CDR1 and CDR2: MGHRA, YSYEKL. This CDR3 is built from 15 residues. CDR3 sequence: CASSQWTGVNYEQYF. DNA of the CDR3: TGCGCCAGCAGCCAATGGACAGGAGTTAACTACGAGCAGTACTTC.

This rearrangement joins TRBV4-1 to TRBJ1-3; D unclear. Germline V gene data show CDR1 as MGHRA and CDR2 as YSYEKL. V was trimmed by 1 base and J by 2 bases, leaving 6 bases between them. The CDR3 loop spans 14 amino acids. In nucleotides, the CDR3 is TGCGCCAGCAGCCAAGGGTTGGCTGGAAACACCATATATTTT. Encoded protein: CASSQGLAGNTIYF.